This T cell receptor (beta chain) was profiled in a study of blood T cell repertoires in COVID-19. Study-wide context: The cDNA or gDNA used as material had been derived from T cells, B-cell-depleted T cells, or PBMCs.

Clones were read by immunoSEQ multiplex PCR, and TCRdb kept only the in-frame ones, dropping some. In the table there are 150,000 to 200,000 clones, approximately 81% of which are singletons. The CDR3 is 14 amino acids. CDR1 is MNHEY and CDR2 is SVGAGI in the germline V gene. V was pared by 6 bases and J by 6 bases, with 5 bases of the junction left unmatched. The chain combines TRBV6-5 with TRBJ1-5; 10 nucleotides agree with TRBD1. This sequence was found in a woman in her forties or fifties with COVID-19, enrolled during active disease. Sequencing was done on a sample of peripheral blood. CDR3 region: CASSPGQGVQPQHF. CDR3 DNA sequence: TGTGCCAGCAGCCCAGGACAGGGGGTTCAGCCCCAGCATTTT.